This T cell receptor beta chain came from a study of control samples from healthy donors and cancer patients. Produced via immunoSEQ multiplex PCR; TCRdb's table is partial and in-frame only. The repertoire includes over 80,000 clones, roughly 80% of them detected once, and roughly 19% sits in the top ten. V was pared by 4 bases and J by 3 bases, with 7 bases between. This CDR3 region has 12 residues. Germline CDR1 and CDR2: SGHNT and YYREEE (reference sequence). The chain combines TRBV5-4 with TRBJ1-2; D is possibly TRBD1 (5 bases). The receptor's source is a man aged 30 to 45 in good health. Sequenced material: blood. The CDR3 is CASSGGDYGYTF. DNA of the CDR3: TGTGCCAGCAGCGGGGGGGACTATGGCTACACCTTC.